This T cell receptor beta chain was obtained from a study of blood T cell repertoires in COVID-19. Profiled with immunoSEQ multiplex PCR; TCRdb holds only in-frame clones, not every one. Counted here are over 130,000 clones, roughly 86% occurring once; the ten biggest clones make up about 5.6%. Germline lookup yields CDR1 SGHAT and CDR2 FQNNGV. V was trimmed by 5 bases and J by 0 bases, leaving 20 bases between them. The CDR3 totals 18 residues. This chain uses TRBV11-2 with TRBJ1-3; D unclear. Material for sequencing was peripheral blood. The clonotype comes from a human donor in a cohort sampled during active COVID-19. The DNA for the CDR3 is TGTGCCAGCAGCAGTCGAGCGGCAAGGTTATCCTCTGGAAACACCATATATTTT. Translating gives CASSSRAARLSSGNTIYF.